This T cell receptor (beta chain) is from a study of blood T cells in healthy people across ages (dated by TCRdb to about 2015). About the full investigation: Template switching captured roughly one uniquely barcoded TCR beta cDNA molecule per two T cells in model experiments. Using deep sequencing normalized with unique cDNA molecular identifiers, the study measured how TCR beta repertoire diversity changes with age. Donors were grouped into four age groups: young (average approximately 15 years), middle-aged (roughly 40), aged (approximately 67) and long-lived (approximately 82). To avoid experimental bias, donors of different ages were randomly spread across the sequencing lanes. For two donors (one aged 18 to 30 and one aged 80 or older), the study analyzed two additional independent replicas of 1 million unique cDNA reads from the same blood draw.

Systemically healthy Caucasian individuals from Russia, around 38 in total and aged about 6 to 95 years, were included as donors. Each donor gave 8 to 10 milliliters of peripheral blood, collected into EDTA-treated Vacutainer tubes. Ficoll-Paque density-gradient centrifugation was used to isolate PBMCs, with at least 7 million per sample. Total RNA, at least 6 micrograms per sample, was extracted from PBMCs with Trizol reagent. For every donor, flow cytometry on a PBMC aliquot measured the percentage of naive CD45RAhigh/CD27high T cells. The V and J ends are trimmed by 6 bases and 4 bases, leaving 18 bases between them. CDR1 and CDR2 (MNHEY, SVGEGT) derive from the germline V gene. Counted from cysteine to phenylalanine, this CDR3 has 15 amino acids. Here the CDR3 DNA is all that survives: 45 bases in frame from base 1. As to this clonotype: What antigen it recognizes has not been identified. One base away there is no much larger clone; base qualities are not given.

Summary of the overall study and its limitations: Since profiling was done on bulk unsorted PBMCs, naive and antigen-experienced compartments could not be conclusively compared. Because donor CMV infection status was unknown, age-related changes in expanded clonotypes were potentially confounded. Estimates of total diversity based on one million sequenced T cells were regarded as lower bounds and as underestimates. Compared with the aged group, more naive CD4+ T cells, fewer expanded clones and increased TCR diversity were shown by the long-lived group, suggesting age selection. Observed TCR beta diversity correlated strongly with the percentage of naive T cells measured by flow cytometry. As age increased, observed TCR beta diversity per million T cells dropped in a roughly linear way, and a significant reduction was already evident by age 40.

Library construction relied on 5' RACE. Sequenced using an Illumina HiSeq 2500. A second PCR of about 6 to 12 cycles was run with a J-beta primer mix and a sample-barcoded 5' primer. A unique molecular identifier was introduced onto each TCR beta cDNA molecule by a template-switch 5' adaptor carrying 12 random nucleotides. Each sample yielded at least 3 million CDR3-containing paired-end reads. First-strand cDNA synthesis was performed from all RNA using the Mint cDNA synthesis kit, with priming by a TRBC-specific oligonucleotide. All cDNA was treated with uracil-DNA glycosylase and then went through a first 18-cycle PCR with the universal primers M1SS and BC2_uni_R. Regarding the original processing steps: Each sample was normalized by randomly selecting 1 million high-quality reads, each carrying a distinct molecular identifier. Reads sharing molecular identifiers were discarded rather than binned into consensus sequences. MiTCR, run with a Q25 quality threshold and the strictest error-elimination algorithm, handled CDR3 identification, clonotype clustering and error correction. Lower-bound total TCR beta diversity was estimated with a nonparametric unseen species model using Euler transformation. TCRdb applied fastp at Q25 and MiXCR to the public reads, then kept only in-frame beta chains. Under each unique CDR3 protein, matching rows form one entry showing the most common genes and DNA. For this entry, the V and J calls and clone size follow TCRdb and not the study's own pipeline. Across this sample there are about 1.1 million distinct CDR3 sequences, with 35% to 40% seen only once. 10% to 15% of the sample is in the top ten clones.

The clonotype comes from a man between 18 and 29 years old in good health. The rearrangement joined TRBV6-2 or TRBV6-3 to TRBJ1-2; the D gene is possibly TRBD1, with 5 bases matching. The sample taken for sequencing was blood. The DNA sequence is TGTGCCAGCAGCCCCATGGGGGGTGGAGGCTATGGCTACACCTTC. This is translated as CASSPMGGGGYGYTF.